The 29 T cell receptor beta chains reported below all come from one sample, sequenced in a study of T cells after yellow fever vaccination. TCRdb independently ran MiXCR on the 5' RACE reads; one entry per CDR3 protein. This table holds 450,000 to 650,000 distinct CDR3 sequences, roughly 14% found once. The sequencing used PBMCs, collected on the day of the yellow fever booster vaccination. The receptors were gathered from a man aged 30-40 years who received the YFV17D yellow fever vaccine.

The chain recombines TRBV5-1 with TRBJ2-6; 11 positions match TRBD1. Germline V gene data show CDR1 as SGHRS and CDR2 as YFSETQ. Losses at the gene ends were 4 bases for V and 2 bases for J; bases not matched to a gene: 2. The CDR3 length is 16 residues. CDR3 region: CASSQDRGPGANVLTF. The DNA for the CDR3 is TGCGCCAGCAGCCAGGACAGGGGGCCTGGGGCCAACGTCCTGACTTTC. The full variable domain, in which reference TRBV5-1 and TRBJ2-6 provide the parts outside the CDR3, is KAGVTQTPRYLIKTRGQQVTLSCSPISGHRSVSWYQQTPGQGLQFLFEYFSETQRNKGNFPGRFSGRQFSNSRSEMNVSTLELGDSALYLCASSQDRGPGANVLTFGAGSRLTVL.

V is TRBV18 and J is TRBJ2-3, with 7 bases matching TRBD2. The CDR3 runs 16 residues. V was pared by 6 bases and J by 3 bases, with 12 bases of the junction left unmatched. Germline V gene sequence: CDR1 KGHSH, CDR2 LQKENI. CDR3 DNA sequence: TGTGCCAGCTCCACCACTGCGGGAGCTGTTACAGATACGCAGTATTTT. It encodes CASSTTAGAVTDTQYF.

This clonotype has ten or more counts. At one end the junction does not follow the germline gene, possibly because of a read error. V gene TRBV7-2 combines with J gene TRBJ1-1; D is unclear. CDR1 is SGHTA and CDR2 is FQGNSA in the germline V gene. There are 13 residues in the CDR3. CDR3 sequence (DNA): TGTGCCAGCAACTTAGACCGGCAGACTGAAGCTTTCTTT. This translates into CASNLDRQTEAFF.

This clonotype has just one count. V gene TRBV20-1 combines with J gene TRBJ2-7; 12 bases are a match to TRBD2. The CDR3 consists of 14 residues. Unmatched junction bases numbered 5, after V lost 5 bases and J lost 3 bases. The V gene's germline CDR1 is DFQATT and CDR2 SNEGSKA (reference sequence). CDR3 region: CSAYTSGRIYEQYF. Written as DNA, the CDR3 is TGCAGTGCTTATACTAGCGGGAGGATCTACGAGCAGTACTTC.

This clonotype appeared a few times. This chain links TRBV7-9 with TRBJ2-5; D is uncertain. The germline V gene encodes CDR1 SEHNR and CDR2 FQNEAQ (reference sequence). CDR3 length equals 15 residues. V was clipped by 5 bases and J by 2 bases, with 15 bases between them. The CDR3 nucleotides are TGTGCCAGCAGCCCCAGCTCGGGCCAACAAGAGACCCAGTACTTC. It codes for CASSPSSGQQETQYF. Full variable domain (remainder filled in from reference TRBV7-9 and TRBJ2-5): DTGVSQNPRHKITKRGQNVTFRCDPISEHNRLYWYRQTLGQGPEFLTYFQNEAQLEKSRLLSDRFSAERPKGSFSTLEIQRTEQGDSAMYLCASSPSSGQQETQYFGPGTRLLVL.

V is TRBV7-2 and J is TRBJ2-1, with D possibly TRBD1 on 6 matching bases. Trimming shortened V by 6 bases and J by 9 bases, and 12 bases separated the two germline ends. CDR1 and CDR2 from the germline V gene are SGHTA and FQGNSA. The CDR3 contains 12 residues. The CDR3 protein is CASRKQGSEQFF. CDR3 nucleotides: TGTGCCAGCAGGAAACAGGGTAGTGAGCAGTTCTTC.

There are many counts of this clonotype. This chain links TRBV20-1 with TRBJ2-3; tentatively, D is TRBD2 (5 bases). Trimming took 2 bases from V and 1 from J, leaving 13 bases between them. CDR1 and CDR2 (germline): DFQATT, SNEGSKA (reference sequence). The CDR3 contains 15 residues. CDR3 sequence reads: CSARLLSRGTDTQYF. Written as DNA, the CDR3 is TGCAGTGCTAGACTCCTCTCGCGGGGCACAGATACGCAGTATTTT.

This chain links TRBV5-1 with TRBJ2-4; D remains ambiguous. This CDR3 is built from 14 residues. CDR1 and CDR2 (germline): SGHRS, YFSETQ. V was trimmed by 4 bases and J by 5 bases, leaving 13 bases between them. The DNA for the CDR3 is TGCGCCAGCAGCCCGGCTGGGATCCAAAACATTCAGTACTTC. It encodes CASSPAGIQNIQYF.

The chain recombines TRBV20-1 with TRBJ2-7; no reliable D call. The CDR3 has 13 residues. V was shortened by 0 bases and J by 5 bases, with 11 bases between the two germline ends. Per the germline V gene, CDR1 is DFQATT and CDR2 is SNEGSKA (reference sequence). CDR3 loop: CSARDRTVHEQYF. The CDR3 DNA is TGCAGTGCTAGAGACCGGACCGTCCACGAGCAGTACTTC.

This clonotype has just a few counts. The rearrangement links TRBV5-4 to TRBJ2-1; 7 bases agree with TRBD2. The length of the CDR3 is 16 residues. The germline gives CDR1 SGHNT, CDR2 YYREEE (reference sequence). Unmatched junction bases numbered 8, after V lost 1 base and J lost 4 bases. CDR3 bases: TGTGCCAGCAGCTTGATGACTAGCCCTTCTTACAATGAGCAGTTCTTC. This gives the protein CASSLMTSPSYNEQFF.

This clonotype was counted between two and nine times. This chain links TRBV15 with TRBJ2-7; TRBD1 agrees at 10 bases. CDR1 is LNHNV, CDR2 YYDKDF, per germline (reference sequence). J lost 3 bases, V lost 4 bases, and 12 bases had no gene match. The CDR3 extends over 17 amino acids. CDR3 nucleotide sequence: TGTGCCACCAGCATGATTCCACCGGGACAGGGGTTCTACGAGCAGTACTTC. Translation gives CATSMIPPGQGFYEQYF.

This sequence joins TRBV12-3 or TRBV12-4 and TRBJ2-5; D unresolved. The CDR3 sequence is 17 residues long. V was shortened by 3 bases and J by 1 base, with 18 bases between the two germline ends. The CDR3 coding sequence is TGTGCCAGCAGTTTTGACTGGTCTATAGTAGGCCAAGAGACCCAGTACTTC. Translating gives CASSFDWSIVGQETQYF.

This clonotype showed up just a few times. This rearrangement joins TRBV5-6 to TRBJ1-4; 9 positions agree with TRBD1. CDR3 length: 15 amino acids. V was pared by 3 bases and J by 4 bases, with 4 bases of the junction left unmatched. Germline V gives CDR1 SGHDT, CDR2 YYEEEE. This CDR3 reads CASSSDRGNNEKLFF. The CDR3 DNA sequence: TGTGCCAGCAGCTCTGACAGGGGGAATAATGAAAAACTGTTTTTT. The full variable domain, its missing parts supplied by reference TRBV5-6 and TRBJ1-4, is DAGVTQSPTHLIKTRGQQVTLRCSPKSGHDTVSWYQQALGQGPQFIFQYYEEEERQRGNFPDRFSGHQFPNYSSELNVNALLLGDSALYLCASSSDRGNNEKLFFGSGTQLSVL.

This rearrangement joins TRBV7-2 to TRBJ1-2; 8 nucleotides line up with TRBD1. The V segment lost 0 bases and the J segment 3 bases; nucleotides outside the gene matches: 3. The CDR3 sequence is 15 residues long. Germline CDR1 reads SGHTA; CDR2 reads FQGNSA. The CDR3 spells CASSLAGTGDYGYTF. CDR3 DNA sequence: TGTGCCAGCAGCTTAGCCGGGACAGGAGACTATGGCTACACCTTC.

This clonotype was seen a handful of times. This chain uses TRBV29-1 with TRBJ2-1; D possibly uses TRBD1 or TRBD2 (5 bases each). V dropped 6 bases and J dropped 7 bases, with 22 bases sitting between them. Germline CDR1 is SQVTM and CDR2 is ANQGSEA. The CDR3 runs 15 residues. The CDR3 loop reads CSVLPGRGKWNEQFF. The DNA of the CDR3 is TGCAGCGTCCTACCGGGACGAGGCAAATGGAATGAGCAGTTCTTC.

This clonotype occurred a few times. The rearrangement links TRBV11-2 to TRBJ2-5; D may be TRBD2 (6 bases). Germline CDR1 and CDR2: SGHAT and FQNNGV. With 5 bases removed from V and 4 bases from J, the gap between germline ends came to 14 bases. This CDR3 comprises 14 residues. In nucleotides, the CDR3 is TGTGCCAGCAGCACCCGGGGGAGTCGAGAGACCCAGTACTTC. Amino acid sequence: CASSTRGSRETQYF. Variable domain in full (rest from reference TRBV11-2 and TRBJ2-5): EAGVAQSPRYKIIEKRQSVAFWCNPISGHATLYWYQQILGQGPKLLIQFQNNGVVDDSQLPKDRFSAERLKGVDSTLKIQPAKLEDSAVYLCASSTRGSRETQYFGPGTRLLVL.

The chain couples TRBV10-3 to TRBJ2-7; possibly TRBD1 for D (5 bases). The CDR3 extends over 15 amino acids. Germline V lookup: CDR1 ENHRY, CDR2 SYGVKD. V was clipped by 2 bases and J by 4 bases, with 15 bases between them. As DNA, the CDR3 is TGTGCCATCAGTGAGCCCGGACACGCGTTTTACGAGCAGTACTTC. Protein sequence: CAISEPGHAFYEQYF.

This clonotype was seen only a few times. This sequence joins TRBV7-2 and TRBJ2-6; D is perhaps TRBD1 (7 bases). Trimming cost V 5 bases and J 3 bases, with 11 bases left between them. CDR3 length: 15 residues. Germline V gene sequence: CDR1 SGHTA, CDR2 FQGNSA. For the CDR3, the DNA is TGTGCCAGCAGCCCCCAGGGGGGTGGGGCCAACGTCCTGACTTTC. As protein: CASSPQGGGANVLTF.

The sample holds a few counts of this clonotype. The rearrangement uses TRBV5-1 and TRBJ2-1; D gene ambiguous. CDR3 length: 15 residues. With 2 bases removed from V and 4 bases from J, the gap between germline ends came to 13 bases. Germline CDR1 reads SGHRS; CDR2 reads YFSETQ. CDR3 in DNA: TGCGCCAGCAGCTTAAGCCTCCCCGAATACAATGAGCAGTTCTTC. It specifies CASSLSLPEYNEQFF.

A few counts support this clonotype. CDR3 DNA sequence: TGTGCCAGCAGCCAGCGGGCACTCGTCCCTACGCGCGAGCAGTACTTC. As protein: CASSQRALVPTREQYF. The V and J genes are TRBV7-2 and TRBJ2-7; TRBD2 is a possible D gene (6 bases). CDR1 and CDR2 from the germline V gene are SGHTA and FQGNSA. Trimming pared 5 bases from V and 6 bases from J, leaving 23 bases between. There are 16 residues in the CDR3.

The chain links TRBV28 to TRBJ2-4, with a possible D match to TRBD2 (5 bases). The CDR3 has 13 amino acids. Trimming pared 6 bases from V and 7 bases from J, leaving 13 bases between. The V gene's germline CDR1 is MDHEN and CDR2 SYDVKM. CDR3 coding DNA: TGTGCCAGCAGCGGGGTTCCCAGGAACATTCAGTACTTC. Its protein is CASSGVPRNIQYF.

This clonotype was picked up a small number of times. J is TRBJ1-1 and V is TRBV12-3 or TRBV12-4; no clear D gene. Trimming took off 3 bases at V and 6 bases at J, with 20 bases between the two ends. There are 16 residues in the CDR3. In nucleotides, the CDR3 is TGTGCCAGCAGTTTTGGTAGATCCCAATGGTCCGCTGAAGCTTTCTTT. Protein: CASSFGRSQWSAEAFF.

This clonotype has more than one count but fewer than ten. The CDR3 loop reads CASTWGGGGGEQFF. CDR3 sequence (DNA): TGTGCCAGCACCTGGGGCGGGGGAGGTGGTGAGCAGTTCTTC. The rearrangement joins TRBV6-2 or TRBV6-3 to TRBJ2-1; 7 nucleotides match TRBD2. V shed 7 bases and J 9 bases; nucleotides not matched to a gene: 12. CDR3 length: 14 amino acids. The germline CDR1 and CDR2 sequences are MNHEY and SVGEGT.

The V call is TRBV20-1, the J call TRBJ2-7; TRBD1 matches at 7 bases. The CDR3 covers 14 residues. CDR1 is DFQATT, CDR2 SNEGSKA, per germline (reference sequence). J lost 2 bases, V lost 3 bases, and 7 bases had no gene match. The CDR3 region is CSARTGSQAYEQYF. The CDR3, as DNA: TGCAGTGCTAGGACAGGGTCTCAAGCCTACGAGCAGTACTTC.

The chain is built from TRBV7-6 and TRBJ2-1; D possibly corresponds to TRBD1 (6 bases). From germline, CDR1 is SGHVS and CDR2 FNYEAQ. V lost 5 bases, J lost 6 bases, and 20 bases lay in between. The CDR3 has 16 amino acids. The CDR3 spells CASSPRTGWVTNEQFF. The CDR3 DNA sequence: TGTGCCAGCAGCCCGAGAACAGGGTGGGTTACCAATGAGCAGTTCTTC.

Remarks on this clonotype: At one boundary the junction diverges from the germline segment, which might be a read error. The CDR3 sequence is CASPGRGIPYDQYF. CDR3 coding DNA: TGTGCCAGCCCGGGAAGAGGGATTCCCTACGACCAGTACTTC. This chain joins TRBV7-3 and TRBJ2-7; perhaps TRBD2 as D (5 bases). There are 14 residues in the CDR3. The germline CDR1 and CDR2 sequences are SGHTA and FQGTGA.

With regard to this clonotype: The junction differs from germline at one of its ends, possibly a read error. J is TRBJ2-1 and V is TRBV20-1, with 7 bases aligning to TRBD2. CDR1 is DFQATT and CDR2 is SNEGSKA in the germline V gene (reference sequence). This CDR3 is 16 amino acids long. CDR3 in amino acids: CCARDPLAGAYNEQFF. CDR3 DNA sequence: TGCTGTGCTAGAGATCCCCTGGCGGGAGCTTACAATGAGCAGTTCTTC.

V and J are TRBV2 and TRBJ2-7; D remains unclear. The CDR3 is 13 amino acids. V lost 8 bases and J 1 base, leaving 12 bases between the germline ends. Germline values: CDR1 SNHLY, CDR2 FYNNEI. The CDR3 DNA sequence: TGTGCCAGCCAGTTTCAGCAATCCTACGAGCAGTACTTC. Its translation: CASQFQQSYEQYF.

A few counts support this clonotype. V and J are TRBV20-1 and TRBJ2-7; the D gene is possibly TRBD1 (6 bases). This CDR3 has 12 residues. The V gene's germline CDR1 is DFQATT and CDR2 SNEGSKA (reference sequence). V was shortened by 6 bases and J by 4 bases, with 13 bases between the two germline ends. The chain's CDR3 is CSAGRGGYEQYF. The CDR3 DNA follows: TGCAGTGCAGGCAGGGGTGGATACGAGCAGTACTTC.